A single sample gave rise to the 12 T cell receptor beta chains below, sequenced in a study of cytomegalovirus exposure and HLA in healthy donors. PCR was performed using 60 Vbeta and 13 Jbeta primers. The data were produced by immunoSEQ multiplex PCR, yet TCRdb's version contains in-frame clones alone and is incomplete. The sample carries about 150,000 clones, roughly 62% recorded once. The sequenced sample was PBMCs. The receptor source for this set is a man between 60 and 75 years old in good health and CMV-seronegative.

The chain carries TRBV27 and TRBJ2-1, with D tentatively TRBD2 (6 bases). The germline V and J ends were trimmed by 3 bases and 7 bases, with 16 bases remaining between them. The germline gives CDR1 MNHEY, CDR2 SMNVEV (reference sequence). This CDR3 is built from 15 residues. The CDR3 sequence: CASSFFGTPINEQFF. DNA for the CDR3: TGTGCCAGCAGTTTTTTCGGGACTCCTATTAATGAGCAGTTCTTC.

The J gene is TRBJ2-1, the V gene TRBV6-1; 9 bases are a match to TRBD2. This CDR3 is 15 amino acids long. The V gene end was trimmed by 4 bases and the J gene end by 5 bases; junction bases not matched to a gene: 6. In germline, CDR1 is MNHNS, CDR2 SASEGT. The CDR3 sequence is CASSGREGYHNEQFF. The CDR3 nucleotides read TGTGCCAGCAGTGGGCGGGAGGGCTACCACAATGAGCAGTTCTTC.

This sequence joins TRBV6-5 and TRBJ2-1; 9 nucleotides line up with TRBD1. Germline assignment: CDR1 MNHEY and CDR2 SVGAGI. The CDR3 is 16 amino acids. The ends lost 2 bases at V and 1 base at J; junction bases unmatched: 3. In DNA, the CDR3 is TGTGCCAGCAGTTACGCCGGGACAGGGTCCTACAATGAGCAGTTCTTC. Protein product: CASSYAGTGSYNEQFF.

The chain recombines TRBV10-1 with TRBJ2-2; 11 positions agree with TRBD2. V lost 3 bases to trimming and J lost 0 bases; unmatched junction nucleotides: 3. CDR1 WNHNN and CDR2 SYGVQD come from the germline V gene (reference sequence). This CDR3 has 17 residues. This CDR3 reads CASSDSGLAANTGELFF. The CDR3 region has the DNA TGCGCCAGCAGTGACTCGGGACTAGCGGCGAACACCGGGGAGCTGTTTTTT.

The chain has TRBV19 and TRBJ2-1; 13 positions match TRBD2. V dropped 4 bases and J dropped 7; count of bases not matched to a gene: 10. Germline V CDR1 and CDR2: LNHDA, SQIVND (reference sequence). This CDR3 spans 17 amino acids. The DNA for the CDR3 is TGTGCCAGTAGTACCCGTTGGACTAGCGGGAGTAGGAATGAGCAGTTCTTC. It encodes CASSTRWTSGSRNEQFF.

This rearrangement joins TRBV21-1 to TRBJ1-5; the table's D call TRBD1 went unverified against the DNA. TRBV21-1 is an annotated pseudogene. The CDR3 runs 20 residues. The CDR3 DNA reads TGTGCCAGCACCCTCTGGGGCGTAATGGACAGGGGATCTAGCAATCAGCCCCAGCATTTT. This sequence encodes CASTLWGVMDRGSSNQPQHF.

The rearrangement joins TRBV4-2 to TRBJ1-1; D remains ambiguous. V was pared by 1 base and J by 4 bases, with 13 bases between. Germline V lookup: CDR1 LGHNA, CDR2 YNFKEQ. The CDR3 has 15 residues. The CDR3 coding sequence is TGTGCCAGCAGCCAAGCGGGTTCAGAAGCCACTGAAGCTTTCTTT. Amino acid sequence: CASSQAGSEATEAFF.

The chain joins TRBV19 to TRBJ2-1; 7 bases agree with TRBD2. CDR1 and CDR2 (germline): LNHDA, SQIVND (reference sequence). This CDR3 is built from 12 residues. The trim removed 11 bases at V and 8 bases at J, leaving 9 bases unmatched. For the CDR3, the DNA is TGTGCCTCAAAGGAGCGGGGCGATGAGCAGTTCTTC. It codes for CASKERGDEQFF.

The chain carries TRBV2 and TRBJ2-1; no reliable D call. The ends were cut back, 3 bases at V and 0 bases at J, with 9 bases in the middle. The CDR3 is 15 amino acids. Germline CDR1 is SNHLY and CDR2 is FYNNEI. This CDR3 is CASSEGFSSYNEQFF. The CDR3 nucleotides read TGTGCCAGCAGTGAGGGCTTCAGCTCCTACAATGAGCAGTTCTTC.

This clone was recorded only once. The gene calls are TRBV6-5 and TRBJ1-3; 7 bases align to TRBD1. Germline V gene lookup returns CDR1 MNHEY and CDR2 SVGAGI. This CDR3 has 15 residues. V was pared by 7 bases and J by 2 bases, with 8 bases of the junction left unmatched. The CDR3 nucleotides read TGTGCCAGCACCACAGGGGATTCTACTGGAAACACCATATATTTT. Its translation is CASTTGDSTGNTIYF.

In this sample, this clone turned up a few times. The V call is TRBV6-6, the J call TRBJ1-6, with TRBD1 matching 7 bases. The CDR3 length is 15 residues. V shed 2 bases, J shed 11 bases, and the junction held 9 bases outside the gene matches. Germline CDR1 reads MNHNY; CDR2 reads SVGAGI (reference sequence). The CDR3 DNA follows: TGTGCCAGCAGTTACCCGACAGGGAGCCTTCCACCCCTCCACTTT. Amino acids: CASSYPTGSLPPLHF.

The CDR3 DNA reads TGTGCCAGCAGTCTGAGGGCGGGGAACACCGGGGAGCTGTTTTTT. Its protein is CASSLRAGNTGELFF. The V and J genes are TRBV9 and TRBJ2-2; TRBD2 might be the D (5 bases). The CDR3 contains 15 residues. Germline V lookup: CDR1 SGDLS, CDR2 YYNGEE. V was clipped by 5 bases and J by 1 base, with 12 bases between them.